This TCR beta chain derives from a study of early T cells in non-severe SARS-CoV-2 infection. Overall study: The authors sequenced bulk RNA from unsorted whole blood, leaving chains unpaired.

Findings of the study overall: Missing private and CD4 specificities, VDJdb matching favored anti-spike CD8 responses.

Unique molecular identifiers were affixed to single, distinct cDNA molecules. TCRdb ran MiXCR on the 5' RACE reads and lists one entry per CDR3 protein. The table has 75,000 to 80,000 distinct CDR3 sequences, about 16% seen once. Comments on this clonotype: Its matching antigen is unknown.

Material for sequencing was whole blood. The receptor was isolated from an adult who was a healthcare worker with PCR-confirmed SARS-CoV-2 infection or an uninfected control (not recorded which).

The CDR3 here is CSARDEQGLWETQYF. CDR3 bases: TGCAGTGCTAGAGATGAGCAGGGCCTCTGGGAGACCCAGTACTTC. The J gene is TRBJ2-5, the V gene TRBV20-1; maybe TRBD1 (5 bases). The CDR3 is made up of 15 amino acids. Germline assignment: CDR1 DFQATT and CDR2 SNEGSKA (reference sequence). The V gene lost 0 bases and the J gene lost 5 bases, with 16 bases spanning the gap.